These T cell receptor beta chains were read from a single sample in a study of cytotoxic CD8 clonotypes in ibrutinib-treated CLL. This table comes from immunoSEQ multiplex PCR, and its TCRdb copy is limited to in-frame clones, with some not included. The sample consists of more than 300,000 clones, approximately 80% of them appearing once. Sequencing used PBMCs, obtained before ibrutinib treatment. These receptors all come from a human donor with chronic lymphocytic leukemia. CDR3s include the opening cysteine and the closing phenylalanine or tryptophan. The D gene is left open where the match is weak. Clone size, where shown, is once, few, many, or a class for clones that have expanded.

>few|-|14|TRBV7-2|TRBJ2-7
TGTGCCAGCAGCTTAGGAGCGAACTCGGGTGAGCAGTACTTC
CASSLGANSGEQYF
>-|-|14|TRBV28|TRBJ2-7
TGTGCCAGCACCTCCGCAGTGAACTCCTACGAGCAGTACTTC
CASTSAVNSYEQYF
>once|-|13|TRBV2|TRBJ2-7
TGTGCCAGCAGACGAGACAGCATCTACGAGCAGTACTTC
CASRRDSIYEQYF
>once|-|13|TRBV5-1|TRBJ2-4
TGCGCCAGCAGCTTAGGTGGTGGTAACATTCAGTACTTC
CASSLGGGNIQYF
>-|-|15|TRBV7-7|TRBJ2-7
TGTGCTAGCAGCTTAGCAGCAGGGGAGGCCTACGAGCAGTACTTC
CASSLAAGEAYEQYF
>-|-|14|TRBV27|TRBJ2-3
TGTGCCAGCAGTTGGCAGGGCTTCACAGATACGCAGTATTTT
CASSWQGFTDTQYF
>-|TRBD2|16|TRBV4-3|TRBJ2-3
TGCGCCAGCAGCTCTGGGACTAGCGGGAGGTCAGATACGCAGTATTTT
CASSSGTSGRSDTQYF
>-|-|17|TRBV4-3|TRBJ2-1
TGCGCCAGCAGCCAAGATCAAAGGGGAAGGGTAGGTTTTGAGCAGTTCTTC
CASSQDQRGRVGFEQFF
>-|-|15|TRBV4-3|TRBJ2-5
TGCGCCAGCAGCCAAGGCGGACTCTACCAAGAGACCCAGTACTTC
CASSQGGLYQETQYF
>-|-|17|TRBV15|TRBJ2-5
TGTGCCACCAGCAGAGATGGGGGGTCGCGAGTCGAAGAGACCCAGTACTTC
CATSRDGGSRVEETQYF
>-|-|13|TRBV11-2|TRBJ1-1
TGTGCCAGCAGCTTAGTTTGGGGAAGTGAAGCTTTCTTT
CASSLVWGSEAFF
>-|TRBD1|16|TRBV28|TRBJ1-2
TGTGCCAGCAGCCGACAGGGGACAGGGGCCCACTATGGCTACACCTTC
CASSRQGTGAHYGYTF
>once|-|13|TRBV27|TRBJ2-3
TGTGCCAGCAGTTTATCGAGGACAGATACGCAGTATTTT
CASSLSRTDTQYF
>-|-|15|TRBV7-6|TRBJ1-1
TGTGCCAGCAGCTTAGGGTCCGGGGTCCCTGGTGAAGCTTTCTTT
CASSLGSGVPGEAFF
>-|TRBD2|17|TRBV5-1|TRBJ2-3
TGCGCCAGCAGCTCATCCGGGACTAGCGGGGGGAGCTATACGCAGTATTTT
CASSSSGTSGGSYTQYF
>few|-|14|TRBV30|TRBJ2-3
TGTGCCTGGAGTGGTTTACGGTTGTTGGATACGCAGTATTTT
CAWSGLRLLDTQYF
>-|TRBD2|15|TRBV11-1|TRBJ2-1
TGTGCCAGCAGCTCCGGGACTAGCGATGCCAATGAGCAGTTCTTC
CASSSGTSDANEQFF
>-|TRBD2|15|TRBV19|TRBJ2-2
TGTGCCAGTGATCGTGGGACTAGCGTGTCCGGGGAGCTGTTTTTT
CASDRGTSVSGELFF
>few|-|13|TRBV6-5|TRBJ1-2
TGTGCCAGCAGTCTAGGGAGGGTCTATGGCTACACCTTC
CASSLGRVYGYTF
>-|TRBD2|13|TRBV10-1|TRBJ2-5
TGCGCCAGCAGCACTAGCGGGAGTGAGACCCAGTACTTC
CASSTSGSETQYF
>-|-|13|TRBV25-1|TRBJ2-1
TGTGCCAGCAGTGAAACAGGGTACAATGAGCAGTTCTTC
CASSETGYNEQFF
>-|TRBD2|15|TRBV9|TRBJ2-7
TGTGCCAGCAGCGGCCTCGTGGCGGGAGATACCGAGCAGTACTTC
CASSGLVAGDTEQYF
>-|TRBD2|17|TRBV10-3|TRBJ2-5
TGTGCCATCAGTGAGGGGACTAGCGGGAGGGCCACAGAGACCCAGTACTTC
CAISEGTSGRATETQYF
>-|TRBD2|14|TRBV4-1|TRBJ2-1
TGCGCCAGCAGTCCCGGGACTAGTTTCGATGAGCAGTTCTTC
CASSPGTSFDEQFF
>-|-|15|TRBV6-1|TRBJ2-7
TGTGCCAGCAGTAAGGGTAGGGGGTCGGGGCACGAGCAGTACTTC
CASSKGRGSGHEQYF
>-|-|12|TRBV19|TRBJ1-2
TGTGCCAGTAGTATCGACATCTATGGCTACACCTTC
CASSIDIYGYTF
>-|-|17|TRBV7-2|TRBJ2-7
TGTGCCAGCAGCTTAGTAGGAGTGACTAGAATCCCCTACGAGCAGTACTTC
CASSLVGVTRIPYEQYF
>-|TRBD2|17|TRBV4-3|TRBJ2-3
TGCGCCAGCAGCCAGGCCAAGACTAGCGGGAGCACAGATACGCAGTATTTT
CASSQAKTSGSTDTQYF
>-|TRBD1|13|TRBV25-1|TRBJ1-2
TGTGCCAGCAGTGGAACAGGGGGCTATGGCTACACCTTC
CASSGTGGYGYTF
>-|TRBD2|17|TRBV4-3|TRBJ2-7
TGCGCCAGCAGCCCCGGGACTAGCGGGAGATGGACCTACGAGCAGTACTTC
CASSPGTSGRWTYEQYF
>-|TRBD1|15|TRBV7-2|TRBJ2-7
TGTGCCAGCAGCCCCTGGACAGGGAAGACCTACGAGCAGTACTTC
CASSPWTGKTYEQYF
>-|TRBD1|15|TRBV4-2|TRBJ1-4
TGTGCCAGCAGCCAAGCGGCAGGGGGAGGTGAAAAACTGTTTTTT
CASSQAAGGGEKLFF
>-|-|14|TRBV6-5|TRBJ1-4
TGTGCCAGTAGATTGACGGCTTTTGGGGAAAAACTGTTTTTT
CASRLTAFGEKLFF
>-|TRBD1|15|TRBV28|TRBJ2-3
TGTGCCAGCAACACAGGGGGCTCCAGCACAGATACGCAGTATTTT
CASNTGGSSTDTQYF
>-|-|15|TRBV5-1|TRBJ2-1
TGCGCCAGCAGCTCGGGGGACAGAGATTACAATGAGCAGTTCTTC
CASSSGDRDYNEQFF
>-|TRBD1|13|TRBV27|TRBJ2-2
TGTGCCAGCAGTTTTAGGGGGCCCGGGGAGCTGTTTTTT
CASSFRGPGELFF
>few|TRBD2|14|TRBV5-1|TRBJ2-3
TGCGCCAGCAGCTTTTCCGGGAGGGGGGATACGCAGTATTTT
CASSFSGRGDTQYF
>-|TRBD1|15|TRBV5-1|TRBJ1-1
TGCGCCAGCAGCCAGAAACAGGGGACGAACACTGAAGCTTTCTTT
CASSQKQGTNTEAFF
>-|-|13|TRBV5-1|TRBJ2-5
TGCGCCAGCAGCTTGGAATTAGTGGAGACCCAGTACTTC
CASSLELVETQYF
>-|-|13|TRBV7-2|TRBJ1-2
TGTGCCAGCAGCTTACTGACAGCATATGGCTACACCTTC
CASSLLTAYGYTF
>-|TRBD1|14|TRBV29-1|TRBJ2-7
TGCAGCGTTGAAGAAGCAAACAGGGGTAGCGAGCAGTACTTC
CSVEEANRGSEQYF
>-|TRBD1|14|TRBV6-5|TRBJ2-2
TGTGCCAGCAGTTACGGACAGGGGGCCAGGGAGCTGTTTTTT
CASSYGQGARELFF
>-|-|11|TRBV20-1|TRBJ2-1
TGCAGTGCTACCGACCACCCGGAGCAGTTCTTC
CSATDHPEQFF
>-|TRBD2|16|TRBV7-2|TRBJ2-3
TGTGCCAGCACCCGGGGCACTAGCGGAGACACAGATACGCAGTATTTT
CASTRGTSGDTDTQYF
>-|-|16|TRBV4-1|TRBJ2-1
TGCGCCAGCAGCCAGTGGGGGACACCCGGACGCAATGAGCAGTTCTTC
CASSQWGTPGRNEQFF
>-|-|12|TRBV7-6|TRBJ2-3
TGTGCCAGCAGCTCGAAAGGGGATACGCAGTATTTT
CASSSKGDTQYF
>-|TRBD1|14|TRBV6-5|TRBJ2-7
TGTGCCAGCAGTCTACAGGGGGTTTTCAACGAGCAGTACTTC
CASSLQGVFNEQYF
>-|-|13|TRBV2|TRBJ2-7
TGTGCCAGCAGTGGACGCGGAGCCTACGAGCAGTACTTC
CASSGRGAYEQYF
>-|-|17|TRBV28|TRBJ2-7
TGTGCCAGCAGCCAGCAGAACCGGGTCCTCCATCCGTACGAGCAGTACTTC
CASSQQNRVLHPYEQYF
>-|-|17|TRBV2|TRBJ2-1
TGTGCCAGCAGTGAAGTGACTACCAACCCCCCATACAATGAGCAGTTCTTC
CASSEVTTNPPYNEQFF
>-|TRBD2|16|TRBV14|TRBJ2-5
TGTGCCAGCAGCCGTTCTCCTAGCGGATACCAAGAGACCCAGTACTTC
CASSRSPSGYQETQYF
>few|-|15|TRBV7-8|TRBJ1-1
TGTGCCAGCAGCTTAGCGCACAGTATGAACACTGAAGCTTTCTTT
CASSLAHSMNTEAFF
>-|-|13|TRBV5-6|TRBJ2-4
TGTGCCAGCAGCTTGGGCATCTGGAACATTCAGTACTTC
CASSLGIWNIQYF
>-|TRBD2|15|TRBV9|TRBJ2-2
TGTGCCAGCACCTCCGGGGGGGCACTCACCGGGGAGCTGTTTTTT
CASTSGGALTGELFF
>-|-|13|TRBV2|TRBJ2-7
TGTGCCAGCATGAGGGGGAGCTCCTACGAGCAGTACTTC
CASMRGSSYEQYF